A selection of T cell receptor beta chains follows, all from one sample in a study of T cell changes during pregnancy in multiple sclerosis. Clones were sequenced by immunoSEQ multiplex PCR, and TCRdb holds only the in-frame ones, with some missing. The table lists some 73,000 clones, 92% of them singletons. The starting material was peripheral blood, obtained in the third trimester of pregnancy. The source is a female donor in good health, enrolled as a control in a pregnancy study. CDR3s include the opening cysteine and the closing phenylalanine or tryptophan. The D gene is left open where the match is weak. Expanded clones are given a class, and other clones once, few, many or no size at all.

TGTGCCAGCAGCTTAGGACAGCCCCGTGCGCAGCCCCAGCATTTT CASSLGQPRAQPQHF NA NA TRBJ1-5 TRBV13
TGTGCCAGCCCTACGGGGGGACCTTCCTACGAGCAGTACTTC CASPTGGPSYEQYF NA TRBD2 TRBJ2-7 TRBV19
TGTGCCAGCAGCTTAACCCGGACAGGGGATGGCTACACCTTC CASSLTRTGDGYTF NA TRBD1 TRBJ1-2 TRBV11-2
TGTGCCAGCAGCCTTAGCGGGCCCTCCTACGAGCAGTACTTC CASSLSGPSYEQYF NA TRBD2 TRBJ2-7 TRBV14
TGCAGCGTTGACCCGAGACAGGTCCTCCACTTT CSVDPRQVLHF once NA TRBJ1-6 TRBV29-1
TGTGCCAGCAGTGACTCTGGGACAGGGGGAGGAGGGCAGTATTTT CASSDSGTGGGGQYF NA TRBD1 TRBJ2-3 TRBV6-4
TGTGCCAGCAGCTTAGACAGGGATAGCAATCAGCCCCAGCATTTT CASSLDRDSNQPQHF NA NA TRBJ1-5 TRBV11-3
TGTGCCAGCTCACCCCGCACAGGACAGATGAATTCACCCCTCCACTTT CASSPRTGQMNSPLHF NA NA TRBJ1-6 TRBV18
TGCGCCAGCAGCACTAGCGGGGGGGATAGTGAGCAGTTCTTC CASSTSGGDSEQFF once TRBD2 TRBJ2-1 TRBV5-1
TGCGCCAGCAGCCAGAGGGGGGAGGGAGGGAATGAGCAGTTCTTC CASSQRGEGGNEQFF NA NA TRBJ2-1 TRBV4-1
TGTGCCAGCAGCGAGACACCATCCTACGAGCAGTACTTC CASSETPSYEQYF few NA TRBJ2-7 TRBV5-4
TGCGCCAGCAGCCTCCAGACTAGCGCAGATACGCAGTATTTT CASSLQTSADTQYF NA TRBD2 TRBJ2-3 TRBV5-1
TGTGCCAGCAGCGTAGCGGGACACTCCTCTGGAAACACCATATATTTT CASSVAGHSSGNTIYF NA NA TRBJ1-3 TRBV9
TGTGCCAGCAGCCAAGGGCTTGGGCGGGCCGATGAGCAGTTCTTC CASSQGLGRADEQFF NA NA TRBJ2-1 TRBV4-2
TGTGCCAGCAGTCCGGGTTCGCCCCACGAGCAGTACTTC CASSPGSPHEQYF NA NA TRBJ2-7 TRBV2
TGTGCCACTGGACCAAGGGGTCCTGGAAACACCATATATTTT CATGPRGPGNTIYF NA NA TRBJ1-3 TRBV7-9
TGTGCCAGCAGTACAGGGGGCGACTATGGCTACACCTTC CASSTGGDYGYTF NA TRBD1 TRBJ1-2 TRBV5-6
TGTGCCAGCAGTTTAACGGGGGGGCCTGGCGAGCAGTACTTC CASSLTGGPGEQYF NA TRBD2 TRBJ2-7 TRBV27
TGTGCCAGCAGCTTAGGGGCAGGGGGACAGTTCTTC CASSLGAGGQFF NA TRBD1 TRBJ2-1 TRBV11-2
TGTGCCACCAGCAGAGATCTCTCTGGAAACACCATATATTTT CATSRDLSGNTIYF NA NA TRBJ1-3 TRBV15
TGCAGCGCCGAGAAAGGAGCTAACACTGAAGCTTTCTTT CSAEKGANTEAFF NA NA TRBJ1-1 TRBV29-1
TGTGCCAGCTCACCAGGGGGCCCCTATAATTCACCCCTCCACTTT CASSPGGPYNSPLHF NA NA TRBJ1-6 TRBV18
TGCGCCAGCAGCTTGGAGGGAGGGGAGTATGGCTACACCTTC CASSLEGGEYGYTF NA NA TRBJ1-2 TRBV5-1
TGTGCCAGCAGTGAAGCGGCAGGCCCCTACAATGAGCAGTTCTTC CASSEAAGPYNEQFF NA NA TRBJ2-1 TRBV6-1
TGTGCCAGCAGCTTAGTTTCCCAACGATCAGGGGTAGTAACTGAAGCTTTCTTT CASSLVSQRSGVVTEAFF NA NA TRBJ1-1 TRBV7-9
TGTGCCAGCAGTGGTCCGGGACAGGGTGTTGGGGGCAATCAGCCCCAGCATTTT CASSGPGQGVGGNQPQHF NA TRBD1 TRBJ1-5 TRBV2
TGTGCCTGGTCTGGGGGACTAGCGGGATACAATGAGCAGTTCTTC CAWSGGLAGYNEQFF NA TRBD2 TRBJ2-1 TRBV30
TGTGCCTGGAAACAGGGCCTCTATAATTCACCCCTCCACTTT CAWKQGLYNSPLHF NA NA TRBJ1-6 TRBV30
TGTGCCAGCAGCTCGGGGACAGGGGCGGGCGAGCAGTACTTC CASSSGTGAGEQYF NA TRBD1 TRBJ2-7 TRBV7-2
TGTGCCAGCAGCTCCCCGAGGGCAGACGGCGCCGAGCAGTACTTC CASSSPRADGAEQYF NA NA TRBJ2-7 TRBV7-8
TGTGCCAGCAGCCCCCCCCGCTCCTACGAGCAGTACTTC CASSPPRSYEQYF NA NA TRBJ2-7 TRBV9
TGTGCCAGCAGCCTAACTAGCGGGAGAAACACCGGGGAGCTGTTTTTT CASSLTSGRNTGELFF NA TRBD2 TRBJ2-2 TRBV7-9
TGTGCCAGCAGTTTACAAGCGACTAGCGGTCACACCGGGGAGCTGTTTTTT CASSLQATSGHTGELFF NA TRBD2 TRBJ2-2 TRBV27
TGTGCCAGCAGTCAGGACTGGCTGAGCACAGATACGCAGTATTTT CASSQDWLSTDTQYF NA NA TRBJ2-3 TRBV2
TGTGCCAGCAGTGAATGGGACAGGGGTTCACCCCTCCACTTT CASSEWDRGSPLHF few TRBD1 TRBJ1-6 TRBV2
TGTGCCAGCAGCCCCTTTCAGGCAAGGAATGGCTACACCTTC CASSPFQARNGYTF NA NA TRBJ1-2 TRBV11-2
TGTGCCAGCAGCGCCTCCGGGACTAGCGGGGGAGATACGCAGTATTTT CASSASGTSGGDTQYF once TRBD2 TRBJ2-3 TRBV5-4
TGCGCCAGCAGCGGTGGACAGGGAGAATACAATGAGCAGTTCTTC CASSGGQGEYNEQFF NA TRBD1 TRBJ2-1 TRBV10-2
TGTGCTAGTGGTTTGTCCCACAGGGTCAAAAACATTCAGTACTTC CASGLSHRVKNIQYF NA NA TRBJ2-4 TRBV12-5
TGTGCCAGCAGCCACGGTGGGGGCAGGAACGAGCAGTACTTC CASSHGGGRNEQYF once NA TRBJ2-7 TRBV11-3
TGTGCCAGCAGTTACACGACAGGGTCCAATCAGCCCCAGCATTTT CASSYTTGSNQPQHF once TRBD1 TRBJ1-5 TRBV27
TGTCCCAGGCTTCAGACGGAGACTGAAAAACTGTTTTTT CPRLQTETEKLFF few NA TRBJ1-4 TRBV7-9
TGTGCCAGCAGCTTAGCTCAGGGACTCACAGATACGCAGTATTTT CASSLAQGLTDTQYF NA NA TRBJ2-3 TRBV11-2
TGTGCCAGCAGTTATTTACAGACCAATCAGCCCCAGCATTTT CASSYLQTNQPQHF NA NA TRBJ1-5 TRBV6-5
TGCGCCAGCAGCAACAGGGGGTTTCAGACTGAAGCTTTCTTT CASSNRGFQTEAFF NA TRBD1 TRBJ1-1 TRBV10-2
TGTGCCAGCAGTGCGGGAGAGACAGATACGCAGTATTTT CASSAGETDTQYF NA NA TRBJ2-3 TRBV6-4
TGTGCCAGCAGTTTCAGATCTAGCTCTGGAAACACCATATATTTT CASSFRSSSGNTIYF NA NA TRBJ1-3 TRBV28
TGCAGCGTTGACTATTGGGACAGGGACTCTGCTAACTATGGCTACACCTTC CSVDYWDRDSANYGYTF NA TRBD1 TRBJ1-2 TRBV29-1
TGTGCCAGCAGTGAATCGACAGGGAATCAGCCCCAGCATTTT CASSESTGNQPQHF NA TRBD1 TRBJ1-5 TRBV2
TGCGCCAGCAGCTTGGTCGGCAGGGGAAACACTGAAGCTTTCTTT CASSLVGRGNTEAFF once NA TRBJ1-1 TRBV5-1
TGCGCCAGCAGTGAACAACAGGGGAGCAATTCACCCCTCCACTTT CASSEQQGSNSPLHF NA TRBD1 TRBJ1-6 TRBV10-2
TGTGCCAGCAGTTTTGACAGCACCGGGGAGCTGTTTTTT CASSFDSTGELFF NA NA TRBJ2-2 TRBV2
TGTGCCAGCAGCGTAGCAACAGATACGCAGTATTTT CASSVATDTQYF NA NA TRBJ2-3 TRBV9
TGTGCCAGCAAGGAGGAAGGGATCACAGATACGCAGTATTTT CASKEEGITDTQYF NA NA TRBJ2-3 TRBV6-5
TGTGCCAGCAGTCCGACGGACAGGGGCTACACCTTC CASSPTDRGYTF NA TRBD1 TRBJ1-2 TRBV6-5
TGTGCCAGCAGTTCCCCGACTAGCGGTCGAAACAATGAGCAGTTCTTC CASSSPTSGRNNEQFF NA TRBD2 TRBJ2-1 TRBV6-5
TGTGCCATGGGGACTAGCGGAGACTCCTACAATGAGCAGTTCTTC CAMGTSGDSYNEQFF NA TRBD2 TRBJ2-1 TRBV10-3
TGTGCCAGTAGTATGACAGGGGGCTCCTACGAGCAGTACTTC CASSMTGGSYEQYF NA TRBD1 TRBJ2-7 TRBV19
TGTGCCAGCAGCCCCCAGTCAGGGGATATAGATTCACCCCTCCACTTT CASSPQSGDIDSPLHF NA NA TRBJ1-6 TRBV5-8
TGTGCCAGCGGGCAGGCCAGGGATCAGCCCCAGCATTTT CASGQARDQPQHF once NA TRBJ1-5 TRBV6-6